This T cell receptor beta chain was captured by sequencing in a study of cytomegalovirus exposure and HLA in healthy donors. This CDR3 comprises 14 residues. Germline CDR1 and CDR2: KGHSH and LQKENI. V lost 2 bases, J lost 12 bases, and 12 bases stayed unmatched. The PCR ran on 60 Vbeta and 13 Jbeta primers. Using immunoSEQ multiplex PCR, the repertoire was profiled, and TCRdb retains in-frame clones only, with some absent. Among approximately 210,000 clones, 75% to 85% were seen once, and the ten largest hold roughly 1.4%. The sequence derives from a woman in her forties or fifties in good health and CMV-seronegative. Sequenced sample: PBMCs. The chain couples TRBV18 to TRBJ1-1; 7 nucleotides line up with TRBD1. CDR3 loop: CASSPGENRGRPFF. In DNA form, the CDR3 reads TGTGCCAGCTCACCAGGGGAGAACAGGGGACGACCTTTCTTT.